This TCR beta chain stems from a study of control samples from healthy donors and cancer patients. The germline CDR1 and CDR2 sequences are MNHEY and SVGAGI. The CDR3 is made up of 15 amino acids. Trimming shortened V by 6 bases and J by 1 base, and 15 bases separated the two germline ends. Profiled with immunoSEQ multiplex PCR; TCRdb holds only in-frame clones, not every one. The repertoire holds approximately 110,000 clones, with approximately 90% as singletons. The receptor comes from a human donor in good health. The donor label of this sample is uncertain. Sequencing was done on a sample of blood. The rearrangement links TRBV6-5 to TRBJ1-1; D remains ambiguous. The CDR3 nucleotides read TGTGCCAGCAGACCAATCACACGGAAGAACACTGAAGCTTTCTTT. It is translated as CASRPITRKNTEAFF.